The sequence of this T cell receptor (beta chain) was determined in a study of shared clonotypes between healthy human individuals. Across several immunoSEQ plates, the genomic DNA of each subset was split evenly. Some clones are missing from TCRdb's copy, which holds only in-frame ones; the method was immunoSEQ multiplex PCR. In the table there are about a million clones, more than 65% of which are singletons. In germline, CDR1 is MGHRA, CDR2 YSYEKL. Trimming cost V 2 bases and J 4 bases; bases outside gene matches: 6. This CDR3 region has 16 residues. The sequence came from a man aged 18-30 years in good health. The chain couples TRBV4-1 to TRBJ2-1, with 9 bases aligning to TRBD1. What was sequenced was memory CD4+ T cells sorted from blood. Subset meaning: CD45RA-negative fraction. CDR3 amino acids: CASSQPGQGKYNEQFF. The CDR3 DNA sequence: TGCGCCAGCAGCCAACCCGGACAGGGGAAGTACAATGAGCAGTTCTTC.